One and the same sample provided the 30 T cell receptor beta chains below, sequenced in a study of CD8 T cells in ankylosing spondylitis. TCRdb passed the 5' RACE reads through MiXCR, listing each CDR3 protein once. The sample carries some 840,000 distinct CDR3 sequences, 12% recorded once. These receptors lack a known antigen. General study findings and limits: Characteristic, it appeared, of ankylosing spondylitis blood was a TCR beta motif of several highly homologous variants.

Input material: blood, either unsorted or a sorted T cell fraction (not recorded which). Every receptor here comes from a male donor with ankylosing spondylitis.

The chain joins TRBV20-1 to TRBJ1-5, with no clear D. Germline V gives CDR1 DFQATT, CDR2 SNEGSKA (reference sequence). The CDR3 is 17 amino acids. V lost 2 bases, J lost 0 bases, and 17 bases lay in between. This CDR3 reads CSARKGKTAYSNQPQHF. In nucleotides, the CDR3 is TGCAGTGCTAGAAAAGGCAAGACGGCTTATAGCAATCAGCCCCAGCATTTT.

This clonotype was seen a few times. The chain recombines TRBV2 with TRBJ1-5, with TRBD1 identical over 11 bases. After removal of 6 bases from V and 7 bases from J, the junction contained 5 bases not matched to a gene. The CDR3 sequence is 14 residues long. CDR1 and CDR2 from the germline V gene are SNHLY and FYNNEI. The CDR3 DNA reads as TGTGCCAGCAGGCCCGGGACAGGGGGGCAGCCCCAGCATTTT. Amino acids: CASRPGTGGQPQHF.

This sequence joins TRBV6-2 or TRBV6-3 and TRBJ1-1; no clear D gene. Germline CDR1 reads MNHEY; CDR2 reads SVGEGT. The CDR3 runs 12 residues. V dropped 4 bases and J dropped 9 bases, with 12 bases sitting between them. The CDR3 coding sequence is TGTGCCAGCAGTTCAATCTCGACTAAAGCTTTCTTT. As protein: CASSSISTKAFF.

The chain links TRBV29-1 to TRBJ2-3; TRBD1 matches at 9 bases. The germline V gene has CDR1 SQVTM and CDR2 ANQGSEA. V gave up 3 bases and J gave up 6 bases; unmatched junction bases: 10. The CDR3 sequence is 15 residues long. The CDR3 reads CSVDGQGSGKDTQYF. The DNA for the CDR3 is TGCAGCGTTGATGGACAGGGGAGTGGGAAGGATACGCAGTATTTT.

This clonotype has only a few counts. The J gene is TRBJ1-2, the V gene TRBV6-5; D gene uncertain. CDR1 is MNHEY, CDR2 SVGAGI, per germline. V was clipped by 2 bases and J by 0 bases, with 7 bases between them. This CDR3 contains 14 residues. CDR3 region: CASSYAASNYGYTF. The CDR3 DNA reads TGTGCCAGCAGTTACGCCGCCTCTAACTATGGCTACACCTTC.

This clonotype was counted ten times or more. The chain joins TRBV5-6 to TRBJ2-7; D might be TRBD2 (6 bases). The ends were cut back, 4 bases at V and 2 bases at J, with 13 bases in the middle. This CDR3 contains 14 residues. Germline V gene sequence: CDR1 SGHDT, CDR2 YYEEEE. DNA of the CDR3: TGTGCCAGCAGCGAGGAGGGCGCTACCTACGAGCAGTACTTC. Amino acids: CASSEEGATYEQYF.

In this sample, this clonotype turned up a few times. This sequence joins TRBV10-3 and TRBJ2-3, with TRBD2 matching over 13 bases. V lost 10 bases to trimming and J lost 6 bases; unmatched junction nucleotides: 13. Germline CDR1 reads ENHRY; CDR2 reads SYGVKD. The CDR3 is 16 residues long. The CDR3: CATSAGLAGEGDTQYF. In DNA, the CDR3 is TGTGCCACCTCGGCCGGACTAGCGGGAGAAGGGGATACGCAGTATTTT.

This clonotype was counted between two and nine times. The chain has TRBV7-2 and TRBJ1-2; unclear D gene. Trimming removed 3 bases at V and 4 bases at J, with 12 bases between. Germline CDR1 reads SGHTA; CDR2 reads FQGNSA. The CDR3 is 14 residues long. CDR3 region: CASSFIGEVYGYTF. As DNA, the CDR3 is TGTGCCAGCAGCTTTATCGGGGAGGTCTATGGCTACACCTTC.

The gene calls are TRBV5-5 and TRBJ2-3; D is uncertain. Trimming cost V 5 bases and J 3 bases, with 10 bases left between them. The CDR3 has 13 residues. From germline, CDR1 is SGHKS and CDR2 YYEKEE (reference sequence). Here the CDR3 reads CASRPPATDTQYF. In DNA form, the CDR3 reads TGTGCCAGCAGGCCCCCGGCGACAGATACGCAGTATTTT.

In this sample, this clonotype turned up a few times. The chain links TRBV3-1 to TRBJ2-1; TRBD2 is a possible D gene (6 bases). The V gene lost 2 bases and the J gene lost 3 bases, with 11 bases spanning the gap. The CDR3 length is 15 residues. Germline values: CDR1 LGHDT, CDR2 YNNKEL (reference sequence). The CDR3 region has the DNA TGTGCCAGCAGCCAATCTGGGGGGAACTACAATGAGCAGTTCTTC. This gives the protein CASSQSGGNYNEQFF.

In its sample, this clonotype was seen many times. CDR3 DNA sequence: TGTGCCAGCAGCGTAGAACTAGCGGGGCCCACAGATACGCAGTATTTT. It codes for CASSVELAGPTDTQYF. This rearrangement joins TRBV9 to TRBJ2-3, with 10 bases matching TRBD2. Germline V gene sequence: CDR1 SGDLS, CDR2 YYNGEE. With V trimmed by 0 bases and J by 2 bases, 3 bases remained unmatched. This CDR3 has 16 residues.

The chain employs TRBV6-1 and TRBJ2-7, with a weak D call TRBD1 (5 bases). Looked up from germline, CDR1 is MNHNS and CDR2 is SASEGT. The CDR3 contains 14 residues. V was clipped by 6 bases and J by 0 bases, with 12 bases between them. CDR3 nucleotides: TGTGCCAGCAGGCTGCAGGGTGCCTCCTACGAGCAGTACTTC. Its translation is CASRLQGASYEQYF.

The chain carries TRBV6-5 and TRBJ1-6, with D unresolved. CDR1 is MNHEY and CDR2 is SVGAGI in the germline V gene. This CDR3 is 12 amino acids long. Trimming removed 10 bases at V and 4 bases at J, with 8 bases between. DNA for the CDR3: TGTGCCACCACGGGGTATAATTCACCCCTCCACTTT. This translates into CATTGYNSPLHF.

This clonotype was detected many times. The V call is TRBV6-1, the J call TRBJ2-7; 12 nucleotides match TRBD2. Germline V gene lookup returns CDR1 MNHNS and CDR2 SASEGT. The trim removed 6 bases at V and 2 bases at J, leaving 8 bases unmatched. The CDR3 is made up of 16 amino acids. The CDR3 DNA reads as TGTGCCAGCAGGCCGACTAGCGGGAGAGTACCCTACGAGCAGTACTTC. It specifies CASRPTSGRVPYEQYF.

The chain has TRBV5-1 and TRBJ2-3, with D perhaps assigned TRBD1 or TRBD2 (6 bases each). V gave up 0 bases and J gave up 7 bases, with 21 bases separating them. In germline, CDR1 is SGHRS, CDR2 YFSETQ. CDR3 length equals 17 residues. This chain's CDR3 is CASSLEWGAVVRNTQYF. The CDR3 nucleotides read TGCGCCAGCAGCTTGGAATGGGGGGCCGTAGTAAGAAATACGCAGTATTTT.

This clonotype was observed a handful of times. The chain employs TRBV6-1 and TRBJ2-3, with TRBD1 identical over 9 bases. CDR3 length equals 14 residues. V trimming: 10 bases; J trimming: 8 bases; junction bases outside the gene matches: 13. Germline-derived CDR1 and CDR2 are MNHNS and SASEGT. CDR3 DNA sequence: TGTGCCACCGAAAACGCCGGGACAGGGCTTACGCAGTATTTT. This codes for CATENAGTGLTQYF.

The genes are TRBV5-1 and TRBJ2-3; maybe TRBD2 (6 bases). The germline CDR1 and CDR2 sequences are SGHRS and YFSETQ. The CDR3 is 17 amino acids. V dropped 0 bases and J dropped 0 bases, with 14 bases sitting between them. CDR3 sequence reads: CASSLVPFAGSTDTQYF. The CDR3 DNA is TGCGCCAGCAGCTTGGTCCCTTTTGCGGGGAGCACAGATACGCAGTATTTT.

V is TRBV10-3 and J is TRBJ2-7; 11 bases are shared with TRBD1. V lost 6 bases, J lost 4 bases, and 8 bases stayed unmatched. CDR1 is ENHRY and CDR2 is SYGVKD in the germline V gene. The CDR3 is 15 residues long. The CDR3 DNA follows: TGTGCCATCAGCCCGTCAAGGGACAGGGGGTACGAGCAGTACTTC. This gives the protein CAISPSRDRGYEQYF.

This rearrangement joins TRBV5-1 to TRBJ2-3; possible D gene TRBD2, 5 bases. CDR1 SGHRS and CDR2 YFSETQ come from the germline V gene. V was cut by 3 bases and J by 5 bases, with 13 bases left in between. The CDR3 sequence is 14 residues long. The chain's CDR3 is CASSWAGWLDTQYF. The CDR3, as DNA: TGCGCCAGCAGCTGGGCGGGCTGGTTAGATACGCAGTATTTT.

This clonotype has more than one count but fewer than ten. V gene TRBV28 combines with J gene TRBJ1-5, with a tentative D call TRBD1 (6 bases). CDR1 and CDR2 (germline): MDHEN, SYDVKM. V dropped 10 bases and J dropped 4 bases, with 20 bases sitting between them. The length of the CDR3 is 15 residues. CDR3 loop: CAIISVTGHNQPQHF. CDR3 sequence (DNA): TGTGCCATTATCAGCGTGACAGGCCATAATCAGCCCCAGCATTTT. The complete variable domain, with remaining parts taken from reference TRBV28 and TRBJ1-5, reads DVKVTQSSRYLVKRTGEKVFLECVQDMDHENMFWYRQDPGLGLRLIYFSYDVKMKEKGDIPEGYSVSREKKERFSLILESASTNQTSMYLCAIISVTGHNQPQHFGDGTRLSIL.

CDR3 nucleotides: TGCAGTGCTAGAGATTGGGGGATTTTGGTGCAGTACTTC. Encoded protein: CSARDWGILVQYF. This chain joins TRBV20-1 and TRBJ2-7; D is perhaps TRBD1 or TRBD2 (5 bases each). Per the germline V gene, CDR1 is DFQATT and CDR2 is SNEGSKA (reference sequence). V was clipped by 0 bases and J by 9 bases, with 15 bases between them. The CDR3 length is 13 residues.

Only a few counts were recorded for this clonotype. CDR3 DNA: TGTGCCAGCAGTTTGAAACTTGGGCACTATGGCTACACCTTC. Its translation: CASSLKLGHYGYTF. The chain employs TRBV27 and TRBJ1-2; no clear D gene. The CDR3 runs to 14 residues. Per the germline V gene, CDR1 is MNHEY and CDR2 is SMNVEV (reference sequence). Trimming took 3 bases from V and 3 from J, leaving 11 bases between them.

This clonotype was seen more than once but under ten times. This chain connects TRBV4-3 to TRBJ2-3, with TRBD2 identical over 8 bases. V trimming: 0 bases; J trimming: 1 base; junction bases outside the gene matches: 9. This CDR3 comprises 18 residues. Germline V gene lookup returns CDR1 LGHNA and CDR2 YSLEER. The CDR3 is CASSQENTGGLGTDTQYF. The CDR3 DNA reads TGCGCCAGCAGCCAAGAGAACACGGGGGGGCTGGGCACAGATACGCAGTATTTT.

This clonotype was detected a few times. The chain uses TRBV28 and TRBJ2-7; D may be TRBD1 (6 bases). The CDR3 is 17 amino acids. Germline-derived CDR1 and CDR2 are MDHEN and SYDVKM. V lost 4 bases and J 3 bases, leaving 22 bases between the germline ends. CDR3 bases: TGTGCCAGCAGTTCGAAGCGACAGGCGATCTCCAGCTACGAGCAGTACTTC. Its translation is CASSSKRQAISSYEQYF.

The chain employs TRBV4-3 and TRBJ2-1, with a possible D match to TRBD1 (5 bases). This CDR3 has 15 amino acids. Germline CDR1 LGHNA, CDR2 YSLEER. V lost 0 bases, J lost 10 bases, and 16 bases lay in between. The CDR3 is CASSQDTQGPREQFF. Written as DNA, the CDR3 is TGCGCCAGCAGCCAAGATACCCAGGGCCCTCGGGAGCAGTTCTTC.

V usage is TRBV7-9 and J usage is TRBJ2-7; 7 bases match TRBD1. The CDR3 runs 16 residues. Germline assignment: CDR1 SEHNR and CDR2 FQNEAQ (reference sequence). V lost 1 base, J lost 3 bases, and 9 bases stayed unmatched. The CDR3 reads CASSLGQGSFGYEQYF. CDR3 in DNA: TGTGCCAGCAGCTTAGGACAGGGATCGTTCGGCTACGAGCAGTACTTC.

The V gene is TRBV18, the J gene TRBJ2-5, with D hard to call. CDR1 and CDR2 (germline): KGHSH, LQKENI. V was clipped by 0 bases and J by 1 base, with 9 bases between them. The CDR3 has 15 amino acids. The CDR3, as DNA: TGTGCCAGCTCACCACCTTCCACCCCCCAAGAGACCCAGTACTTC. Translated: CASSPPSTPQETQYF.

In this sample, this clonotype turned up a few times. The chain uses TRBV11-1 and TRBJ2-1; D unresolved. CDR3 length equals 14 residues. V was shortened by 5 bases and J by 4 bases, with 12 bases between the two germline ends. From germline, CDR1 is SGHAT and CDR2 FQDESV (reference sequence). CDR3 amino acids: CASSRASRYNEQFF. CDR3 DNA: TGTGCCAGCAGCCGAGCGAGCCGTTACAATGAGCAGTTCTTC.

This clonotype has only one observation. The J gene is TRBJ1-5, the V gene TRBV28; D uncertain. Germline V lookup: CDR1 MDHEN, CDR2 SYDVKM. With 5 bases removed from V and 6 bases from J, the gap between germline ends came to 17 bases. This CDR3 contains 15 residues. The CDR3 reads CASSITEMMSQPQHF. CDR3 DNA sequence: TGTGCCAGCAGTATCACTGAAATGATGTCTCAGCCCCAGCATTTT.

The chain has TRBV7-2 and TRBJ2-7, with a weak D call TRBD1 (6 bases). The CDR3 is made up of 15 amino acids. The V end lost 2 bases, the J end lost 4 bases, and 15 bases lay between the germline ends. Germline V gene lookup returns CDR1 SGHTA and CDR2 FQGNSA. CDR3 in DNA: TGTGCCAGCAGCTTACAGTCCGGCAGGGGTTACGAGCAGTACTTC. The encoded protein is CASSLQSGRGYEQYF.